The entry below describes one TCR beta chain. Its target antigen remains unknown. No qualities accompany the bases; no much larger clone lies one base away. The data are from a study of cytomegalovirus exposure and HLA in healthy donors (dated by TCRdb to the late 2010s). Background for the entire study: An earlier analysis of roughly 500 of the donors reported 276 Gb of sequence data and 90 million to 120 million unique TCR beta sequences obtained from about 180 million T cells. An early release covering some 640 HLA-typed donors comprised approximately 300 gigabases of sequencing data and some 79 million unique TCR sequences. Among the roughly 390 genotyped donors, approximately 82% belonged to the genetic ancestry cluster associated with self-reported Caucasian donors. The study was designed to test whether signatures of past pathogen exposure could be identified by cataloging public T cell receptors. The study used immunosequencing to profile the T cell repertoires of 670 or so subjects and linked those repertoires to cytomegalovirus serostatus. Along with the roughly 700-subject first cohort, a separate validation cohort of over a hundred different subjects was used. The study combined high-throughput TCR immunosequencing, statistical association of individual TCRs with disease status, and machine learning to predict cytomegalovirus infection status. To study patterns of TCR occurrence, a later analysis re-analyzed previously published TCR beta repertoires from 550 to 800 donors and added high-resolution HLA genotyping. Rather than drawing on any new phenotypic data, the later analysis identified candidate immune exposures from TCR beta sequences and the way those sequences occurred across donors. An earlier analysis of about 620 of the donors applied high-throughput TCR beta sequencing to assess whether each TCR beta V gene segment acted as functional or pseudogenic. Alongside the repertoire data, information on donor age, sex, ethnicity and CMV serostatus was compiled. A later genetic analysis used genome-wide SNP genotypes for about 60% of the roughly 700 donors, treating that subset as a discovery cohort. Every repertoire in the discovery cohort had been generated on one and the same sequencing platform. Class I and class II HLA loci were covered by the typing at four-digit resolution. Typing coverage differed by locus: A, B, C, DRB1 and DQB1 were typed in roughly 629-630 donors, DQA1 in about 560, DPA1 in 600 to 610, and DPB1 in around 440. Because of strong linkage in the cohort, a few DR-DQ haplotypes were treated as single units for association and clustering. Among over 350 genotyped donors of the cohort, an average of 235,054 unique TCR beta nucleotide sequences were sequenced per donor, roughly a sixth of them non-productive.

A distance of 13 bases separates the germline ends of V and J, which lose 7 bases and 4 bases respectively. The CDR3 measures 13 amino acids from cysteine to phenylalanine. Kept here is only the CDR3 DNA, which spans 39 bases and is read in frame from base 1. Looking up the germline V gene yields CDR1 SNHLY and CDR2 FYNNEI. The library was built by means of the immunoSEQ multiplex PCR assay. For the multiplex PCR, a mixture combining 60 forward primers for TCR Vbeta segments and 13 reverse primers for TCR Jbeta segments was used. Amplification of the CDR3 region of rearranged TCR beta genes was performed with a multiplex PCR assay on genomic DNA. The amplified TCR beta libraries were sequenced on the Illumina HiSeq System as 87-base-pair reads. In the paper's pipeline: In a later analysis, roughly 80 million unique TCR beta chains were counted across the 650 to 700 repertoires, and about 10 million of these chains were shared by at least two donors. To remove PCR and sequencing errors, raw reads were error-corrected and collapsed into unique sequences using a nearest-neighbor algorithm that merged closely related sequences. To assign V, D and J gene segments, CDR3 sequences were aligned to IMGT reference sequences. Each retained sequence needed at least a six-nucleotide match to both a V gene segment and a J gene segment. Rearrangements were called productive when the CDR3 lacked stop codons and stayed in frame with V and J; all others were non-productive. CDR3 was defined by IMGT convention, running from the second conserved V-encoded cysteine to the conserved J-encoded phenylalanine. The earlier analysis of about 530 of the donors excluded any sequence lacking an unambiguous match to a single V gene segment. In an earlier analysis of around 600 of the donors, V segments were called functional above 56.7% productive rearrangements and were called segregating when the between-donor standard deviation exceeded 5%. A statistical classification framework was developed to diagnose cytomegalovirus status using the catalog of TCR beta chain sequences. In a later analysis, TCR nucleotide sequences were compared against IMGT/GENE-DB human TR gene sequences so that V and J genes could be assigned. Using the TCRdist pipeline, a later analysis assigned CDR3 sequences along with most-parsimonious VDJ recombination scenarios. In a later analysis, every TCR beta chain was defined by the combination of its CDR3 amino acid sequence and its V-gene family, and reads without a unique V-gene family were dropped. A later analysis removed 592 highly shared, low-generation-probability nucleotide sequences to deal with suspected cross-contamination and a sequencing artifact. For each public chain, a later analysis derived a clonal expansion index from normalized ranks of inferred template counts within each repertoire. In a later analysis, generation probabilities were computed with a VDJ recombination model fitted to out-of-frame rearrangements, and the resulting probabilities were checked against IGoR. A later analysis scored TCR-TCR, TCR-HLA and TCR-CMV co-occurrence with hypergeometric tests, applying a repertoire-size bias correction to TCR pairs. A later analysis estimated false discovery rates by permuting HLA or CMV assignments 20 times. In a later analysis, co-occurring TCRs were grouped with DBSCAN, and TCRdist sequence similarity was added when clustering was performed within HLA-allele-positive subsets. Repertoires with fewer than 30,000 or more than 120,000 public chains were left out of co-occurrence clustering, as were about 5 repertoires with anomalous nucleotide sharing. The table comes from immuneACCESS by way of TCRdb, which keeps in-frame sequences with V and J called. Part of the clones is missing from these tables; in studies checked, under half for an unresolved V gene and the rest for unknown reasons. V and J calls and clone size follow that table, whereas D and trimming were derived from the DNA. For this sample there are 90,000 to 100,000 clones; around 10% appear just once. Approximately 5.1% of the sample is held by the ten biggest clonotypes.

Overall study outcomes, separate from this receptor: Most TCR sequences were observed very rarely across donors, whereas some public TCRs were present in many individuals. Sequencing depth was assumed to be roughly uniform across donors in the presence/absence analyses, though that assumption may not hold. In a later analysis, the rate of TCR association differed among HLA loci, with DRB1 alleles having the most associated TCRs and HLA-C alleles having the fewest. Correlated functional status among segregating V segments might be attributable to linkage disequilibrium, but an unknown experimental factor could not be ruled out. In a later genetic analysis, a missense DCLRE1C variant was associated with V-gene and J-gene trimming of TCR beta chains, and the association was replicated in an independent cohort. A further reported finding was that TCR beta sequences accurately predicted the HLA-A and HLA-B alleles for most subjects in the first cohort. Assigning TCR associations to individual alleles was difficult when HLA alleles, especially DR and DQ, strongly co-occurred. The study listed around 160 TCR beta chains as associated with cytomegalovirus. Only TCR beta chains were sequenced in this cohort, and the absence of alpha or paired-chain data limited detectable features. A few of the identified cytomegalovirus-associated TCR beta chains were confirmed in vitro to be specific for cytomegalovirus antigens. Most CMV-associated TCR beta chains appeared to be HLA-restricted in a later analysis, and the HLA associations seemed to be driven largely by CMV exposure. The 87-base-pair reads could not distinguish some IMGT-functional V segments, including TRBV6-2 and TRBV6-3, so those segments were excluded. The only immune exposure information available for the cohort was CMV serostatus. A cluster of highly shared sequence variants was judged likely to represent a technical artifact of the sequencing pipeline. The authors suggested that the approach could potentially be extended to other disease states and immunological phenotypes. According to a later analysis, parvovirus B19, influenza, CMV and Epstein-Barr virus appeared linked to several top co-occurrence clusters. In a later analysis, around 15,000 TCR beta sequences were associated with specific HLA alleles at a false discovery rate of 0.05. A later analysis found that HLA-associated TCR beta chains were more clonally expanded and had lower generation probabilities than equally common non-associated chains. The earlier analysis of around 600 of the donors excluded roughly 17 rarely observed V segments, including chromosome 9 orphons, because counts were too low. Because HLA typing was unavailable for some donors at each locus, only the typed subset was used in association tests. In an earlier analysis of more than 500 of the donors, most TCR beta V segments appeared in productive rearrangements about 90% or about 30% of the time, broadly matching IMGT annotations. According to a later genetic analysis, donors in an Asian-associated ancestry cluster had fewer N-insertions in productive TCRs than the approximately 630-donor mean. The classifier was reported to diagnose cytomegalovirus status with high specificity and sensitivity in both the original and validation cohorts.

The cohort consisted of 650 to 850 healthy bone marrow donors. At the time of sampling, all cohort members were nominally healthy, though unrecorded immune exposures were likely present. The donor was CMV seropositive and was included in the group of 300 or so seropositive cohort members. Each donor provided a peripheral blood sample, and peripheral blood mononuclear cells were used for TCR beta sequencing. The Qiagen DNeasy Blood Extraction Kit was used to extract genomic DNA from the blood cell samples. This TCR was recovered from a man in his fifties in good health and CMV-seropositive. Material: PBMCs. The sequence links TRBV2 to TRBJ1-2; the D gene lacks a confident call. The CDR3 here reads CASNVDKTYGYTF. The nucleotides read TGTGCCAGCAACGTCGACAAGACCTATGGCTACACCTTC.